This is a list of T cell receptor beta chains from one sample in a study of CD4 T cells in relation to SARS-CoV-2 and coronaviruses. Using immunoSEQ multiplex PCR, the repertoire was profiled, and TCRdb retains in-frame clones only, with some absent. The sample carries around 62,000 clones, about 95% recorded once. Sequenced input: naive CD4+ T cells from PBMCs. Receptor source: a human donor in good health. CDR3s include the opening cysteine and the closing phenylalanine or tryptophan. The D gene is left open where the match is weak. The size entry is marked missing in some rows and otherwise reads once, few, many or a size class.

v_gene	j_gene	abundance	d_gene	CDR3aa	CDR3nt
TRBV7-8	TRBJ2-7	NA	NA	CASSLIGGSSYEQYF	TGTGCCAGCAGCTTAATAGGGGGTTCATCCTACGAGCAGTACTTC
TRBV28	TRBJ2-2	NA	NA	CASNPGSTGELFF	TGTGCCAGCAATCCGGGTAGCACCGGGGAGCTGTTTTTT
TRBV18	TRBJ1-5	NA	NA	CASSPSAGSNQPQHF	TGTGCCAGCTCACCTTCCGCAGGTAGCAATCAGCCCCAGCATTTT
TRBV6-5	TRBJ2-7	NA	NA	CASTAGGQGTYEQYF	TGTGCCAGCACCGCCGGGGGACAAGGAACCTACGAGCAGTACTTC
TRBV5-1	TRBJ2-3	once	TRBD2	CPIRRTSASSTDTQYF	TGCCCAATACGTAGGACTAGCGCCTCTAGCACAGATACGCAGTATTTT
TRBV19	TRBJ1-1	once	NA	CASTWGTVNTEAFF	TGTGCCAGCACGTGGGGGACCGTGAACACTGAAGCTTTCTTT
TRBV10-1	TRBJ2-2	NA	NA	CASSVRGAGGELFF	TGCGCCAGCAGCGTCCGGGGGGCCGGCGGGGAGCTGTTTTTT
TRBV18	TRBJ2-3	NA	NA	CASSRDLTDTQYF	TGTGCCAGCTCTCGGGACCTTACAGATACGCAGTATTTT
TRBV6-5	TRBJ2-1	NA	NA	CASGYNEQFF	TGTGCCAGCGGCTACAATGAGCAGTTCTTC
TRBV6-2/TRBV6-3	TRBJ2-3	NA	NA	CASSYLARNMGRRTDTQYF	TGTGCCAGCAGTTACCTGGCCCGGAACATGGGGAGACGCACAGATACGCAGTATTTT
TRBV2	TRBJ2-3	NA	TRBD1	CASRGQSRDRLSDTQYF	TGTGCCAGCAGGGGACAAAGTCGGGACAGGCTCTCAGATACGCAGTATTTT
TRBV2	TRBJ2-1	NA	NA	CASSVARGEQFF	TGTGCCAGCAGTGTAGCTAGAGGTGAGCAGTTCTTC
TRBV16	TRBJ2-1	NA	NA	CASSLSGSYNEQFF	TGTGCCAGCAGCCTTTCAGGGAGCTACAATGAGCAGTTCTTC
TRBV28	TRBJ2-3	NA	TRBD2	CASSSGSGATDTQYF	TGTGCCAGCAGTTCCGGGAGCGGGGCCACAGATACGCAGTATTTT
TRBV25-1	TRBJ1-2	NA	TRBD1	CASGDRGRGGYTF	TGTGCCAGCGGGGACAGGGGGCGCGGTGGCTACACCTTC
TRBV5-1	TRBJ1-6	NA	NA	CASSPTGTEGSPLHF	TGCGCCAGCAGCCCCACCGGGACGGAGGGATCACCCCTCCACTTT
TRBV5-1	TRBJ2-1	NA	NA	CASSLDSYNEQFF	TGCGCCAGCAGCTTGGACAGCTACAATGAGCAGTTCTTC
TRBV6-1	TRBJ2-1	NA	TRBD2	CASSDPGLAGARNEQFF	TGTGCCAGCAGTGACCCGGGACTAGCGGGAGCGCGAAATGAGCAGTTCTTC
TRBV5-1	TRBJ1-4	NA	NA	CASSAVATNEKLFF	TGCGCCAGCAGTGCTGTTGCAACTAATGAAAAACTGTTTTTT
TRBV12-3/TRBV12-4	TRBJ1-5	few	TRBD1	CASKPTGNQPQHF	TGTGCCAGCAAACCGACAGGGAATCAGCCCCAGCATTTT
TRBV5-1	TRBJ2-5	once	NA	CASSFSRDAQRETQYF	TGCGCCAGCAGCTTCTCCCGGGACGCGCAGCGGGAGACCCAGTACTTC
TRBV7-9	TRBJ1-2	NA	NA	CASSSREARYGYTF	TGTGCCAGCAGCTCCCGGGAGGCTCGTTATGGCTACACCTTC
TRBV28	TRBJ2-7	few	NA	CASKEKLVSVNGGYF	TGTGCCAGCAAAGAAAAGTTGGTTAGCGTGAATGGGGGTTACTTC
TRBV5-3	TRBJ2-3	NA	NA	CARSLGGIDRDTQYF	TGTGCCAGAAGCTTAGGAGGGATTGATCGAGATACGCAGTATTTT
TRBV5-4	TRBJ2-3	NA	TRBD2	CASSPGLAGGPDTQYF	TGTGCCAGCAGCCCCGGACTAGCGGGAGGGCCGGATACGCAGTATTTT
TRBV11-3	TRBJ2-6	NA	TRBD1	CASSPRDRVSGANVLTF	TGTGCCAGCAGCCCACGGGACAGGGTTTCTGGGGCCAACGTCCTGACTTTC
TRBV27	TRBJ1-1	NA	TRBD1	CASRGLPQGYTEAFF	TGTGCCAGCAGGGGACTACCACAGGGGTACACTGAAGCTTTCTTT
TRBV3-1/TRBV3-2	TRBJ2-1	NA	TRBD2	CASSKRTSEYNEQFF	TGTGCCAGCAGCAAAAGGACTAGCGAGTACAATGAGCAGTTCTTC
TRBV19	TRBJ2-1	NA	NA	CASKLQLRSYNEQFF	TGTGCCAGTAAACTCCAGCTCCGCTCCTACAATGAGCAGTTCTTC
TRBV3-1/TRBV3-2	TRBJ1-1	NA	NA	CASSPRRGARNEAFF	TGTGCCAGCAGCCCTCGACGAGGGGCGCGTAATGAAGCTTTCTTT
TRBV5-1	TRBJ2-1	NA	NA	CASSLTGDGNNEQFF	TGCGCCAGCAGCTTGACCGGGGACGGGAACAATGAGCAGTTCTTC
TRBV7-9	TRBJ2-2	NA	NA	CASINWRDSPGELFF	TGTGCCAGCATCAATTGGCGGGACTCGCCCGGGGAGCTGTTTTTT